The entry below gives a single T cell receptor beta chain sequence along with its context. Its matching antigen is unknown. This sample was included in a study of cytomegalovirus exposure and HLA in healthy donors. 13 Jbeta primers and 60 Vbeta primers were used for the PCR. The table came from immunoSEQ multiplex PCR; TCRdb's copy has only in-frame clones and leaves some out. This sample has over 200,000 clones; about three quarters occur once, and the top ten carry 2.5% to 3.5%. Study-level points and caveats: Fewer N-insertions than the approximately 700-donor mean were reportedly shown by an Asian-associated ancestry cluster in a later analysis. Three CMV-associated chains were confirmed in vitro to be specific for CMV antigens.

Germline CDR1 is LNHNV and CDR2 is YYDKDF (reference sequence). The CDR3 contains 16 residues. Between the trimmed V and J ends, which lost 0 bases and 2 bases, there was a span of 11 bases. Sequencing was carried out using PBMCs. The chain employs TRBV15 and TRBJ2-1; tentatively, D is TRBD2 (6 bases). This TCR came from a woman aged 55-70 years in good health and CMV-seropositive. The CDR3 spells CATSRDRRVPYNEQFF. The CDR3 DNA sequence: TGTGCCACCAGCAGAGATAGGAGGGTCCCCTACAATGAGCAGTTCTTC.